This TCR beta chain was captured in a study of CD8 T cells in ankylosing spondylitis. The study, taken as a whole, reports: In reactive arthritis synovial fluid and blood, some motif variants had been reported before. The clones that were linked to disease were reported to be significantly enriched in matched synovial fluid samples from ankylosing spondylitis patients. The study identified a TCR beta motif of fewer than 10 highly homologous variants that appeared characteristic of ankylosing spondylitis blood.

Quantitative 5'-RACE with molecular barcodes generated TCR beta libraries. MiXCR, run by TCRdb on the 5' RACE reads, gives a single entry per CDR3 protein. Here the sample spans hundreds of thousands of distinct CDR3 sequences, 25% to 30% being singletons. Ten or more counts support this clonotype. Its antigen is not identified. Sequencing used blood, either unsorted or a sorted T cell fraction (not recorded which). The TCR sequence derives from a male donor with ankylosing spondylitis or in good health (not recorded which).

The CDR3: CASSWRGDQPQHF. CDR3 nucleotide sequence: TGTGCCAGCAGTTGGAGAGGGGACCAGCCCCAGCATTTT. The chain joins TRBV27 to TRBJ1-5; a weak D match, TRBD1 (5 bases). Trimming took 4 bases from V and 7 from J, leaving 11 bases between them. Germline values: CDR1 MNHEY, CDR2 SMNVEV (reference sequence). The CDR3 covers 13 residues.